Following are 28 T cell receptor beta chains from one sample sequenced in a study of blood T cell repertoires in COVID-19. Profiled with immunoSEQ multiplex PCR; TCRdb holds only in-frame clones, not every one. The sample includes fewer than 250,000 clones, just under 85% of them seen just once. The sample consisted of peripheral blood. The receptors stem from a man aged 50 to 59 with acute or convalescent COVID-19.

This chain connects TRBV12-3 or TRBV12-4 to TRBJ1-1, with D possibly TRBD1 on 5 matching bases. CDR3 length: 13 amino acids. The V gene lost 7 bases and the J gene lost 1 base, with 10 bases spanning the gap. The chain's CDR3 is CASTKTGNTEAFF. The CDR3 bases are TGTGCCAGCACGAAAACAGGGAACACTGAAGCTTTCTTT.

The CDR3 bases are TGTGCCAGCAGTCCAGGACACTATTACGAGCAGTACTTC. Encoded protein: CASSPGHYYEQYF. The rearrangement links TRBV28 to TRBJ2-7, with D possibly TRBD1 on 5 matching bases. Deletions cut 5 bases from V and 4 bases from J, with 12 bases between. The V gene's germline CDR1 is MDHEN and CDR2 SYDVKM. The CDR3 extends over 13 amino acids.

The chain couples TRBV9 to TRBJ2-3, with TRBD1 identical over 12 bases. The CDR3 spans 17 residues. CDR1 is SGDLS, CDR2 YYNGEE, per germline. The junction had 10 bases not matched to a gene; V was cut back by 2 bases and J by 6 bases. The CDR3 protein is CASSVHSSGTGGDTQYF. Written as DNA, the CDR3 is TGTGCCAGCAGCGTCCACTCCTCCGGGACAGGGGGCGATACGCAGTATTTT.

CDR3 amino acids: CASSPLAELRPQHF. The CDR3 DNA is TGTGCCAGCTCACCCTTGGCGGAGCTGCGGCCCCAGCATTTT. The chain employs TRBV18 and TRBJ1-5, with D unresolved. The CDR3 runs to 14 residues. V lost 3 bases to trimming and J lost 9 bases, with 15 bases between them. The germline gives CDR1 KGHSH, CDR2 LQKENI.

The V call is TRBV10-1, the J call TRBJ2-3; the match to TRBD2 covers 8 bases. This CDR3 region has 16 residues. Trimming at V came to 4 bases and at J to 3 bases, leaving 9 bases not matched to a gene. Germline CDR1 WNHNN, CDR2 SYGVQD (reference sequence). Written as DNA, the CDR3 is TGCGCCAGCAGTGCCGGGAGGGGAGCGGGAACAGATACGCAGTATTTT. It codes for CASSAGRGAGTDTQYF.

The chain links TRBV10-2 to TRBJ2-1; 9 nucleotides match TRBD1. The CDR3 has 15 amino acids. Germline CDR1 and CDR2: WSHSY and SAAADI. J was trimmed by 9 bases and V by 4 bases; bases with no gene match: 10. The CDR3 region is CASSGQQGAGSEQFF. CDR3 coding DNA: TGCGCCAGCAGTGGGCAACAGGGGGCGGGTAGTGAGCAGTTCTTC.

The chain employs TRBV5-1 and TRBJ2-5; TRBD2 matches 14 bases. The CDR3 extends over 16 amino acids. The V gene's germline CDR1 is SGHRS and CDR2 YFSETQ. V was pared by 4 bases and J by 2 bases, with 4 bases of the junction left unmatched. CDR3 region: CASSRRLAGGQETQYF. In DNA, the CDR3 is TGCGCCAGCAGCCGGAGACTAGCGGGGGGGCAAGAGACCCAGTACTTC.

The rearrangement links TRBV13 to TRBJ2-1, with 10 nucleotides matching TRBD1. Germline values: CDR1 PRHDT, CDR2 FYEKMQ (reference sequence). V shed 4 bases and J 8 bases; nucleotides not matched to a gene: 8. The CDR3 is 15 amino acids. The CDR3 is CASSSRDRGEDEQFF. The DNA for the CDR3 is TGTGCCAGCAGCTCTCGGGACAGGGGTGAGGATGAGCAGTTCTTC.

This clone turned up a few times. The chain links TRBV30 to TRBJ1-2, with a weak D call TRBD1 (6 bases). Per germline, CDR1 GTSNPN and CDR2 SVGIG (reference sequence). CDR3 length: 12 residues. CDR3 residues: CAIGNRAAERTF. The CDR3 DNA sequence: TGTGCGATAGGGAACAGGGCCGCCGAAAGGACCTTC.

This clone was seen a single time. The chain links TRBV4-2 to TRBJ1-1; D unclear. The CDR3 contains 13 residues. CDR1 LGHNA and CDR2 YNFKEQ come from the germline V gene. V lost 1 base to trimming and J lost 1 base, with 4 bases between them. The CDR3 bases are TGTGCCAGCAGCCAAGGCAGGAACACTGAAGCTTTCTTT. It translates to CASSQGRNTEAFF.

The gene calls are TRBV5-1 and TRBJ1-1, with a tentative D call TRBD1 (5 bases). V was trimmed by 0 bases and J by 7 bases, leaving 10 bases between them. Germline CDR1 SGHRS, CDR2 YFSETQ. The CDR3 is 13 amino acids. In DNA form, the CDR3 reads TGCGCCAGCAGCTTGGTCGAGACAGATGAAGCTTTCTTT. Translating gives CASSLVETDEAFF. Full variable domain (remainder filled in from reference TRBV5-1 and TRBJ1-1): KAGVTQTPRYLIKTRGQQVTLSCSPISGHRSVSWYQQTPGQGLQFLFEYFSETQRNKGNFPGRFSGRQFSNSRSEMNVSTLELGDSALYLCASSLVETDEAFFGQGTRLTVV.

V gene TRBV9 combines with J gene TRBJ2-7, with a weak D call TRBD2 (5 bases). Germline V gene data show CDR1 as SGDLS and CDR2 as YYNGEE. This CDR3 region has 14 residues. V was clipped by 4 bases and J by 6 bases, with 17 bases between them. CDR3 amino acids: CASSPRTDEREQYF. The CDR3 region has the DNA TGTGCCAGCAGCCCCCGGACTGACGAACGCGAGCAGTACTTC.

The CDR3 sequence: CASSFGGTYEQYF. As DNA, the CDR3 is TGTGCCAGCAGTTTCGGGGGTACATACGAGCAGTACTTC. The J gene is TRBJ2-7, the V gene TRBV2, with a tentative D call TRBD2 (6 bases). The CDR3 sequence is 13 residues long. Trimming left V 5 bases short and J 4 bases short, with 12 bases between. Looked up from germline, CDR1 is SNHLY and CDR2 is FYNNEI. Drawing the rest from reference TRBV2 and TRBJ2-7, the complete variable domain is EPEVTQTPSHQVTQMGQEVILRCVPISNHLYFYWYRQILGQKVEFLVSFYNNEISEKSEIFDDQFSVERPDGSNFTLKIRSTKLEDSAMYFCASSFGGTYEQYFGPGTRLTVT.

A remark on this clone: Other DNA sequences within the sample encode an identical CDR3. The V and J genes are TRBV30 and TRBJ1-2; TRBD1 might be the D (5 bases). There are 15 residues in the CDR3. Trimming took off 0 bases at V and 0 bases at J, with 11 bases between the two ends. Germline V gene lookup returns CDR1 GTSNPN and CDR2 SVGIG (reference sequence). The CDR3 sequence: CAWSVAGPTNYGYTF. CDR3 nucleotide sequence: TGTGCCTGGAGTGTAGCAGGGCCCACTAACTATGGCTACACCTTC.

The chain recombines TRBV7-9 with TRBJ2-5; 7 bases fit TRBD1. This CDR3 region has 15 residues. V gave up 1 base and J gave up 5 bases; unmatched junction bases: 7. Germline CDR1 and CDR2: SEHNR and FQNEAQ (reference sequence). CDR3 sequence: CASSLGTGFLETQYF. The CDR3 DNA follows: TGTGCCAGCAGCTTAGGGACAGGCTTTCTTGAGACCCAGTACTTC.

This chain's CDR3 is CAWTIGQGVEKLFF. For the CDR3, the DNA is TGTGCCTGGACCATCGGACAGGGGGTCGAAAAACTGTTTTTT. V gene TRBV30 combines with J gene TRBJ1-4; 10 nucleotides match TRBD1. V dropped 4 bases and J dropped 8; count of bases not matched to a gene: 7. The germline CDR1 and CDR2 sequences are GTSNPN and SVGIG (reference sequence). The CDR3 length is 14 residues.

V and J are TRBV28 and TRBJ1-6; the match to TRBD1 covers 9 bases. Germline-derived CDR1 and CDR2 are MDHEN and SYDVKM. The CDR3 covers 15 residues. Trimming at V came to 3 bases and at J to 8 bases, leaving 5 bases not matched to a gene. The CDR3 spells CASSFEGQGYSPLHF. CDR3 bases: TGTGCCAGCAGTTTCGAGGGACAGGGTTATTCACCCCTCCACTTT.

V gene TRBV9 combines with J gene TRBJ1-5; D gene unclear. Looked up from germline, CDR1 is SGDLS and CDR2 is YYNGEE. This CDR3 is built from 13 residues. V was clipped by 0 bases and J by 9 bases, with 10 bases between them. CDR3 loop: CASSVGQAGPQHF. The CDR3 DNA reads as TGTGCCAGCAGCGTAGGGCAGGCGGGGCCCCAGCATTTT.

This clone was recorded a few times. The gene calls are TRBV18 and TRBJ1-1, with D maybe TRBD1 (5 bases). The V gene's germline CDR1 is KGHSH and CDR2 LQKENI. V was cut by 10 bases and J by 1 base, with 16 bases left in between. The CDR3 runs 14 residues. Here the CDR3 reads CATLGLQANTEAFF. The CDR3 region has the DNA TGTGCCACCTTGGGCCTACAGGCGAACACTGAAGCTTTCTTT.

The chain combines TRBV11-3 with TRBJ2-7, with unresolved D. Germline V gene sequence: CDR1 SGHNT, CDR2 YENEEA. V was trimmed by 2 bases and J by 3 bases, leaving 17 bases between them. This CDR3 comprises 16 residues. DNA of the CDR3: TGTGCCAGCAGCTTAAGGCGCGGTGTCAGTGACTACGAGCAGTACTTC. Its protein product is CASSLRRGVSDYEQYF.

The V call is TRBV28, the J call TRBJ2-7; a possible D gene is TRBD2 (5 bases). CDR1 and CDR2 from the germline V gene are MDHEN and SYDVKM. CDR3 size: 11 residues. V dropped 6 bases and J dropped 6 bases, with 9 bases sitting between them. CDR3 loop: CASSISGEQYF. The CDR3 DNA reads TGTGCCAGCAGCATCAGCGGCGAGCAGTACTTC.

The rearrangement joins TRBV4-1 to TRBJ2-7, with 7 bases aligning to TRBD1. The germline gives CDR1 MGHRA, CDR2 YSYEKL. Losses at the gene ends were 5 bases for V and 5 bases for J; bases not matched to a gene: 12. This CDR3 has 15 residues. Here the CDR3 reads CASSKLGTATHEQYF. The CDR3 DNA follows: TGCGCCAGCAGCAAACTGGGGACAGCAACCCACGAGCAGTACTTC.

The V call is TRBV14, the J call TRBJ2-2; D is perhaps TRBD1 (6 bases). The germline gives CDR1 SGHDN, CDR2 FVKESK. This CDR3 has 15 amino acids. V shed 3 bases and J shed 6 bases, with 14 bases lying between them. CDR3 coding DNA: TGTGCCAGCAGCCAGTATATACAGGGTTCCGGGGAGCTGTTTTTT. This codes for CASSQYIQGSGELFF. Full variable domain (rest looked up from reference TRBV14 and TRBJ2-2): EAGVTQFPSHSVIEKGQTVTLRCDPISGHDNLYWYRRVMGKEIKFLLHFVKESKQDESGMPNNRFLAERTGGTYSTLKVQPAELEDSGVYFCASSQYIQGSGELFFGEGSRLTVL.

The chain is built from TRBV10-1 and TRBJ1-1; D remains unclear. The CDR3 length is 10 residues. Per the germline V gene, CDR1 is WNHNN and CDR2 is SYGVQD (reference sequence). Trimming cost V 3 bases and J 7 bases, with 3 bases left between them. CDR3 in DNA: TGCGCCAGCAGTGACCGTGAAGCTTTCTTT. Protein product: CASSDREAFF.

The rearrangement joins TRBV4-1 to TRBJ2-3, with 7 bases lining up with TRBD2. The CDR3 has 15 residues. Germline loops: CDR1 MGHRA, CDR2 YSYEKL. V lost 4 bases to trimming and J lost 4 bases; unmatched junction nucleotides: 8. CDR3 in DNA: TGCGCCAGCAGCCTAAGGGCTAGCGGTGCAGATACGCAGTATTTT. Translated: CASSLRASGADTQYF.

Note on this clone: In the same sample, other DNA sequences code for this CDR3. The J gene is TRBJ1-4, the V gene TRBV20-1, with unresolved D. Germline V gives CDR1 DFQATT, CDR2 SNEGSKA (reference sequence). The CDR3 is 10 residues long. Trimming pared 4 bases from V and 8 bases from J, leaving 5 bases between. DNA of the CDR3: TGCAGTGCTATGGAGGAAAAACTGTTTTTT. It yields the protein CSAMEEKLFF.

CDR3 nucleotide sequence: TGCAGCGCGACAGGGTGGGACACCGGGGAGCTGTTTTTT. Residues: CSATGWDTGELFF. This chain connects TRBV29-1 to TRBJ2-2; the match to TRBD1 covers 7 bases. Germline V gene data show CDR1 as SQVTM and CDR2 as ANQGSEA. CDR3 length: 13 residues. V trimming: 7 bases; J trimming: 3 bases; junction bases outside the gene matches: 5.

The chain employs TRBV7-3 and TRBJ2-1; 10 nucleotides line up with TRBD1. V was pared by 5 bases and J by 2 bases, with 3 bases of the junction left unmatched. The CDR3 covers 15 residues. Germline CDR1 reads SGHTA; CDR2 reads FQGTGA. CDR3 bases: TGTGCCAGCAGCGTCGGGACAGGGGCCTACAATGAGCAGTTCTTC. Its translation is CASSVGTGAYNEQFF.